Listed here is a single T cell receptor beta chain. This clonotype was counted ten times or more. What this receptor recognizes is not known. No much larger clone is present one base from it, and per-base qualities are unavailable. The CDR3 runs 16 amino acids, cysteine and phenylalanine included. Only CDR3 DNA is held: 48 bases, read in frame from base 1. CDR1 and CDR2 (MGHRA, YSYEKL) derive from the germline V gene. V has 1 base trimmed and J has 0 bases trimmed; junction bases matching no gene number 6. The study was a case-control design nested within a healthcare worker cohort in London, UK, with weekly nasopharyngeal swab PCR tests and blood sampling. Healthcare workers were enrolled in the week of the UK lockdown, from 23 to 31 March 2020, and were followed every week for up to roughly 15 weeks. This sample was taken from a study of early T cells in non-severe SARS-CoV-2 infection (dated by TCRdb to the early 2020s). About the full investigation: Because TCR sequencing relied on bulk RNA taken from unsorted whole blood, pairing of alpha and beta chains was not possible.

The method behind the library was 5' RACE. Instrument on record: NextSeq 500. The TCR library protocol attached unique molecular identifiers to individual cDNA molecules to correct for sequencing error and PCR bias. TCR alpha and beta chains were both sequenced, and the abundances of alpha and beta sequences in each sample were closely correlated with each other. Regarding the original processing steps: Decombinator V4 was used to perform V gene, J gene and CDR3 annotation of TCR sequences. Expanded TCRs were defined as changing significantly between any two time points under a Poisson model with p below 0.0001. TCR abundances were normalised to the total number of TCRs sequenced in each sample and reported as counts per million. TRAV1-2 paired with TRAJ12, TRAJ20 or TRAJ33 defined MAIT TCRs, while TRAV10 paired with TRAJ18 defined iNKT TCRs. VDJdb, accessed 1 November 2021, was searched for CMV, EBV and SARS-CoV-2 annotated TCRs, with TCRs annotated for multiple antigens excluded. TCRdb itself trimmed the public reads at Q25 with fastp, ran MiXCR and retained productive beta chains. Every CDR3 protein is listed once, alongside the most common genes and DNA of its rows. None of the V and J calls come from the authors' own analysis; TCRdb made them. This sample holds tens of thousands of distinct CDR3 sequences; approximately 5% were observed only once. Around 7.5% of the sample is in the top ten clones.

The study at large found these results: VDJdb matching was skewed toward anti-spike CD8 responses, so virus-specific expansions were likely underestimated and private and CD4 specificities were missed.

The sequenced sample was whole blood, obtained at baseline. The origin of this receptor is an adult who was a healthcare worker with PCR-confirmed SARS-CoV-2 infection or an uninfected control (not recorded which). This sequence uses TRBV4-1 and TRBJ2-7; the junction holds 7 bases that match TRBD1. Read as DNA, the sequence is TGCGCCAGCAGCCAAGGAGGGGGCCGCGCCTCCTACGAGCAGTACTTC. Its translation reads: CASSQGGGRASYEQYF.